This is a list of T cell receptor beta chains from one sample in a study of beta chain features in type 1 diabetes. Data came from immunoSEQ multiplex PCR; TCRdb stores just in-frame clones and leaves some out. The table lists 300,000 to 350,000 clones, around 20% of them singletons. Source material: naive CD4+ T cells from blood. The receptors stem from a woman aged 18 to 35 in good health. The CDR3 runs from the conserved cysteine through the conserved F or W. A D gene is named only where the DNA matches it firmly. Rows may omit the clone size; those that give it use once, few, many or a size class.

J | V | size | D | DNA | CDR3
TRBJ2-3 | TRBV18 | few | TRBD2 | TGTGCCAGCCGCCCCGGCGGGAGTAGCGCAGATACGCAGTATTTT | CASRPGGSSADTQYF
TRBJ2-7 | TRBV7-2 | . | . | TGTGCCAGCAGCTTAGACAGGGAGAACGAGCAGTACTTC | CASSLDRENEQYF
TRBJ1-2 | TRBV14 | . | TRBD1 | TGTGCCAGCAGCCAGGCCACAGGGGGAGGCTACACCTTC | CASSQATGGGYTF
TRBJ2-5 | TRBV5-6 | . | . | TGTGCCAGCAGCTTGGTGGGGGCCCAAGAGACCCAGTACTTC | CASSLVGAQETQYF
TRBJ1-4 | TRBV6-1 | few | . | TGTGCCAGCAGTGGGACAGCCCTTGAAAAACTGTTTTTT | CASSGTALEKLFF
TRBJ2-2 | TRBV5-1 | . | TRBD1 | TGCGCCAGCAGCAAGGGACAGGCGGGCACCGGGGAGCTGTTTTTT | CASSKGQAGTGELFF
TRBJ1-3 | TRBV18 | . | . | TGTGCCAGCTCAATCGGCTCTGGAAACACCATATATTTT | CASSIGSGNTIYF
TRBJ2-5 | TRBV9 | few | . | TGTGCCAGCAGCCGTCCCCGAGGGGCGGGGGAGACCCAGTACTTC | CASSRPRGAGETQYF
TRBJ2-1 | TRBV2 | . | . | TGTGCCAGCAGTCTCTACAATGAGCAGTTCTTC | CASSLYNEQFF
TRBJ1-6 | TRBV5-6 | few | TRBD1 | TGTGCCAGCACCTCCCTAGACAGGGGGAATTCACCCCTCCACTTT | CASTSLDRGNSPLHF
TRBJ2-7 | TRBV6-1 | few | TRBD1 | TGTGCCAGCACCACCGGACAGGTCGGGGACGAGCAGTACTTC | CASTTGQVGDEQYF
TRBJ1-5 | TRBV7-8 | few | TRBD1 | TGTGCCAGCAGCTTAGGGGGGACAGGGGGCGAGCCCCAGCATTTT | CASSLGGTGGEPQHF
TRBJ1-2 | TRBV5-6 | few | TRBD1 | TGTGCCAGCAGCCCTTCAGGGGGCGCAGGCTACACCTTC | CASSPSGGAGYTF
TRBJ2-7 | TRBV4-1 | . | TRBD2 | TGCGCCAGCAGCCAACTTAGCGGGGGGTACGAGCAGTACTTC | CASSQLSGGYEQYF
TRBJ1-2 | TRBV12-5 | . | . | TGTGCTAGTGGTTTGGTTCCTTCCCCGCAGGGCTACACCTTC | CASGLVPSPQGYTF
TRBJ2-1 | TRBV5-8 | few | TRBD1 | TGTGCCAGCAGCCGATCGGGACAGAGTTACAATGAGCAGTTCTTC | CASSRSGQSYNEQFF
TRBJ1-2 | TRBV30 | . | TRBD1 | TGTGCCTGGAATTGGGGGACAGGGGATGGCTACACCTTC | CAWNWGTGDGYTF
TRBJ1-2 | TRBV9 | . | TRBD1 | TGTGCCAGCAGCGTTATACAGGGGGCGAGAGGCTACACCTTC | CASSVIQGARGYTF
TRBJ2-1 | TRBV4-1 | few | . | TGCGCCAGCAGCTCTCTTGGGACACTATACAATGAGCAGTTCTTC | CASSSLGTLYNEQFF
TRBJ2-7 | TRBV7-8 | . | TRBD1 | TGTGCCAGCAGCTCCACCGGGACAGGAGTTTACGAGCAGTACTTC | CASSSTGTGVYEQYF
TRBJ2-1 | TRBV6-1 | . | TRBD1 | TGTGCCAGCCCTGGACAGGGCCAAACTTACAATGAGCAGTTCTTC | CASPGQGQTYNEQFF
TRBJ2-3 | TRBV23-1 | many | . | TGCGCCAGCAGTCAGACCGAGCGGGATACGCAGTATTTT | CASSQTERDTQYF
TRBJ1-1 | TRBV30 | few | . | TGTGCCTGGAGTAGAGGAACTGAAGCTTTCTTT | CAWSRGTEAFF
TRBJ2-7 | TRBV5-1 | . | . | TGCGCCAGCAGCGGCGGTGGCGGAACCTACGAGCAGTACTTC | CASSGGGGTYEQYF
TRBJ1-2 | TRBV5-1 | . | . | TGCGCCAGCAGCTTCCCCGGGGGGGACTATGGCTACACCTTC | CASSFPGGDYGYTF
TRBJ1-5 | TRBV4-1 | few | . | TGCGCCAGCAGCCAAGATTACGGGGTGGGGCCCCAGCATTTT | CASSQDYGVGPQHF
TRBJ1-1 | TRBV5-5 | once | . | TGTGCCAGCAGCTTGGCACAGCACCCTGAAGCTTTCTTT | CASSLAQHPEAFF
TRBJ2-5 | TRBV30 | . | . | TGTGCCTGGAGTGTAAGGACAGTTTTGGAGACCCAGTACTTC | CAWSVRTVLETQYF
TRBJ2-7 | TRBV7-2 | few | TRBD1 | TGTGCCAGCAGCTCAGACAGGGGGCTTTACTACGAGCAGTACTTC | CASSSDRGLYYEQYF
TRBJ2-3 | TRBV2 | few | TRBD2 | TGTGCCAGCAGTGTGTCTAGCGGAGTCACAGATACGCAGTATTTT | CASSVSSGVTDTQYF
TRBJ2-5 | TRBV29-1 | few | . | TGCAGCGTTGGGCGGGTGGGAGAGACCCAGTACTTC | CSVGRVGETQYF
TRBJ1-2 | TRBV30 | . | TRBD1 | TGTGCGCTTTCGGGTAGGGGGCGAGACTATGGCTACACCTTC | CALSGRGRDYGYTF
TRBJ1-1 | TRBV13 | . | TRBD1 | TGTGCCAGCAGCTCCTTACAGGGGGCTGGAGAAGCTTTCTTT | CASSSLQGAGEAFF
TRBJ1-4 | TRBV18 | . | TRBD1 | TGTGCCAGCTCACCAGTGGAACAGGGGGCAGCGGGTAATGAAAAACTGTTTTTT | CASSPVEQGAAGNEKLFF
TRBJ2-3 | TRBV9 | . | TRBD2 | TGTGCCAGCAGCTCCCACGGGCTAGCGGGGTCCGATACGCAGTATTTT | CASSSHGLAGSDTQYF
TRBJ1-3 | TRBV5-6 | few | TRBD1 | TGTGCCAGCAGCTTGGTCACCGGACAGGGGAACACCATATATTTT | CASSLVTGQGNTIYF
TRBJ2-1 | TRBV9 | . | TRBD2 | TGTGCCAGCAGCGTAATGGCTAGCGGGAGTCTGGAGCAGTTCTTC | CASSVMASGSLEQFF
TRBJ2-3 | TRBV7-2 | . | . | TGTGCCAGCAGCCCCAACACAGATACGCAGTATTTT | CASSPNTDTQYF
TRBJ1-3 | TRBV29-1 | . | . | TGCAGCGCAGGGAACTCTGGAAACACCATATATTTT | CSAGNSGNTIYF
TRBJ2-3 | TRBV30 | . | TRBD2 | TGTGCCTGGAGTGGGCCTAGCGGGAAGGCAGATACGCAGTATTTT | CAWSGPSGKADTQYF
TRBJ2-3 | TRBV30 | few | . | TGTGCCTGGGCGATTGCCGAGGCAGATACGCAGTATTTT | CAWAIAEADTQYF
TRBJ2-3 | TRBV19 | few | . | TGTGCCAGTAGTCGCCAGCGGGATACGCAGTATTTT | CASSRQRDTQYF
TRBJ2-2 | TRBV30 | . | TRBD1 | TGTGCCTGGAAGTTGGCGGCAGGGGGCGCGGTGGCCGGGGAGCTGTTTTTT | CAWKLAAGGAVAGELFF
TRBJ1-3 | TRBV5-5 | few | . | TGTGCCAGCAGCTTGGAGGGGAACACCATATATTTT | CASSLEGNTIYF
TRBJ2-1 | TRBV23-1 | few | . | TGCGCCAGCAGTCCTTTCCCGGGCCTTAGCGCGGGTGAGCAGTTCTTC | CASSPFPGLSAGEQFF
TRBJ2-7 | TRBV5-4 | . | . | TGTGCCAGCAGTTTAGGGGGACGGACGGACTACGAGCAGTACTTC | CASSLGGRTDYEQYF
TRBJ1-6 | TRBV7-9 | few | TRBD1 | TGTGCCAGCAGCCCGGGACAGATCTATTCACCCCTCCACTTT | CASSPGQIYSPLHF
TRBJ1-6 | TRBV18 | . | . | TGTGCCAGCTCCCGGGAAAATTTCTATAATTCACCCCTCCACTTT | CASSRENFYNSPLHF
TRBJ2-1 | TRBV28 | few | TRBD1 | TGTGCCAGCAGTTCGGGACAGCTCTACAATGAGCAGTTCTTC | CASSSGQLYNEQFF
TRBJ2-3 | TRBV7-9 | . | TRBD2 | TGTGCCAGCAGCCCGGGACTAGCTAGCGCAGATACGCAGTATTTT | CASSPGLASADTQYF
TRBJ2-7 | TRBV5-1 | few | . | TGCGCCAGCGGAACTGGGAGCTGGGGTACTCCCCACGAGCAGTACTTC | CASGTGSWGTPHEQYF